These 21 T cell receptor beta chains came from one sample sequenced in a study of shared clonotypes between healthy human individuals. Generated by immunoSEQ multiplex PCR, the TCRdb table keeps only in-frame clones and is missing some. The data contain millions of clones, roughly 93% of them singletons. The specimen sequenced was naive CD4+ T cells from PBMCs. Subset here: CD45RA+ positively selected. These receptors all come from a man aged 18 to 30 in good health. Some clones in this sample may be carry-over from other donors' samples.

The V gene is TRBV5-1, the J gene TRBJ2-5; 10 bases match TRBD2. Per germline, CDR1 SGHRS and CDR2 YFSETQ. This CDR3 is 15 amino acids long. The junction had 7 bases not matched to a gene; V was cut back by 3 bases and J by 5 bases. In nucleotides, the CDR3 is TGCGCCAGCAGCTATGGAATAGCGGGAGGCGAGACCCAGTACTTC. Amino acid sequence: CASSYGIAGGETQYF. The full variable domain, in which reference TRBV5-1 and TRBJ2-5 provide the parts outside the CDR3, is KAGVTQTPRYLIKTRGQQVTLSCSPISGHRSVSWYQQTPGQGLQFLFEYFSETQRNKGNFPGRFSGRQFSNSRSEMNVSTLELGDSALYLCASSYGIAGGETQYFGPGTRLLVL.

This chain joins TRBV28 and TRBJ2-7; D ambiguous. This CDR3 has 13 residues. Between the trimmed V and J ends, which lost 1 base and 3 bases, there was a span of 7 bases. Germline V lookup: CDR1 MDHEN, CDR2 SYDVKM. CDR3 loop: CASSLLTLYEQYF. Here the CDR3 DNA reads TGTGCCAGCAGTTTATTGACCCTCTACGAGCAGTACTTC. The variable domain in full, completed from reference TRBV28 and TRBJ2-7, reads DVKVTQSSRYLVKRTGEKVFLECVQDMDHENMFWYRQDPGLGLRLIYFSYDVKMKEKGDIPEGYSVSREKKERFSLILESASTNQTSMYLCASSLLTLYEQYFGPGTRLTVT.

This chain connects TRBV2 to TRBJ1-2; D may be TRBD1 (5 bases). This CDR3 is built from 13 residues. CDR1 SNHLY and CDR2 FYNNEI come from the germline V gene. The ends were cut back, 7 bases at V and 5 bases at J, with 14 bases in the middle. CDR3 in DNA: TGTGCCAGCATAGAAGGGGACGGATATGGCTACACCTTC. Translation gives CASIEGDGYGYTF.

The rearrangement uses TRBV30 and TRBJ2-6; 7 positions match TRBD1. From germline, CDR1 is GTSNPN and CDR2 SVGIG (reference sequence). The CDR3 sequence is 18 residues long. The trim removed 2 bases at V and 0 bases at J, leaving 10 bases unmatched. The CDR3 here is CAWSIDREPLSGANVLTF. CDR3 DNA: TGTGCCTGGAGTATAGACAGGGAACCCCTCTCTGGGGCCAACGTCCTGACTTTC.

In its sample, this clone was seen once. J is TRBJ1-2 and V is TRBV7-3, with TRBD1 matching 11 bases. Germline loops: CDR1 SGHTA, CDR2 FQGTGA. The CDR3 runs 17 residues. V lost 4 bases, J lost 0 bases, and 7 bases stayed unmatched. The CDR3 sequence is CASSSPGTGGPNYGYTF. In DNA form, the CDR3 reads TGTGCCAGCAGCTCTCCCGGGACAGGGGGACCTAACTATGGCTACACCTTC.

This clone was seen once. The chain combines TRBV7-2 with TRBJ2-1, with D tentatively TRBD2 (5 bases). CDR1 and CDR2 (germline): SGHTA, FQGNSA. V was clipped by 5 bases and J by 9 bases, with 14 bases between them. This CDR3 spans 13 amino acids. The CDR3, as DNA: TGTGCCAGCAGCCCGCCTACTAGTCGTGAGCAGTTCTTC. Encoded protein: CASSPPTSREQFF.

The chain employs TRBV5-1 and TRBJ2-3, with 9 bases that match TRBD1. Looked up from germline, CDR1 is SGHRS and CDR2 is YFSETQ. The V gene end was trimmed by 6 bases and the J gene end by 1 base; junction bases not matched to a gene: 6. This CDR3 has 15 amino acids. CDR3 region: CASNERTGGTDTQYF. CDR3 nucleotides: TGCGCCAGCAACGAGCGGACAGGGGGCACAGATACGCAGTATTTT.

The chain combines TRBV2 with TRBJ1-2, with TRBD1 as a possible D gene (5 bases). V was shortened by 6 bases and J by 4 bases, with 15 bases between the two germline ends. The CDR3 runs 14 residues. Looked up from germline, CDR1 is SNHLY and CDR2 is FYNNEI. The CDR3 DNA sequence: TGTGCCAGCAGGGGGCAGTGGACGGTCTATGGCTACACCTTC. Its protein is CASRGQWTVYGYTF.

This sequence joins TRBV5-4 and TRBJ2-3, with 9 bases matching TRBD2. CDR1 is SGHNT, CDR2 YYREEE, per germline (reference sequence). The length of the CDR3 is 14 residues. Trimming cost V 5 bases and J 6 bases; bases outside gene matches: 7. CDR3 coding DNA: TGTGCCAGCAGAGGTAGCGGGAGAAGTGATACGCAGTATTTT. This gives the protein CASRGSGRSDTQYF.

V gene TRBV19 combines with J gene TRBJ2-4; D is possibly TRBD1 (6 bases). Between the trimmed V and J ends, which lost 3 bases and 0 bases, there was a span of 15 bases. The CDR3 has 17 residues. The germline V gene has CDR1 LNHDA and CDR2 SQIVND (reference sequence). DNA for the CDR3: TGTGCCAGTAGTATTTTAGGGACAACGGCAGCCAAAAACATTCAGTACTTC. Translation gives CASSILGTTAAKNIQYF.

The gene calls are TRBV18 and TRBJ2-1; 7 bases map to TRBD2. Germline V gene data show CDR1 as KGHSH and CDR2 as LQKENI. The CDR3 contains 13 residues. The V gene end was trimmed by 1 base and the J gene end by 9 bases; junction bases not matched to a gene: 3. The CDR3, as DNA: TGTGCCAGCTCACCACGGCGGGAGAGTGAGCAGTTCTTC. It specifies CASSPRRESEQFF.

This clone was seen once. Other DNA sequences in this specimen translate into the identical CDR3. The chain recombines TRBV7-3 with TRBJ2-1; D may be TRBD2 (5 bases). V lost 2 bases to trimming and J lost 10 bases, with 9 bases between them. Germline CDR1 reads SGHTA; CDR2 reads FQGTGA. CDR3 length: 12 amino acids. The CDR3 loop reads CASSLGGGEQFF. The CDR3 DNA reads TGTGCCAGCAGCTTAGGCGGCGGGGAGCAGTTCTTC.

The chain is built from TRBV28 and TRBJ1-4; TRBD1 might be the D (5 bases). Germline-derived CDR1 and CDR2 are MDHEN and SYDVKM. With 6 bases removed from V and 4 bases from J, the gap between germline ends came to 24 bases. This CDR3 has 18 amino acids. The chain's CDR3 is CASSLAGDSETYNEKLFF. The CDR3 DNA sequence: TGTGCCAGCAGCCTAGCCGGGGACTCCGAGACATATAATGAAAAACTGTTTTTT.

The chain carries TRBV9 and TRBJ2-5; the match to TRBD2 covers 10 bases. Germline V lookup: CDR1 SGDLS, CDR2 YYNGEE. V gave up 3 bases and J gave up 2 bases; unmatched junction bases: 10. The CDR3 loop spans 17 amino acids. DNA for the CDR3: TGTGCCAGCAGCGATACTAGCGGGACCCGTTCTCAAGAGACCCAGTACTTC. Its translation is CASSDTSGTRSQETQYF. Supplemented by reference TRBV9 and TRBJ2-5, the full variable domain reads DSGVTQTPKHLITATGQRVTLRCSPRSGDLSVYWYQQSLDQGLQFLIQYYNGEERAKGNILERFSAQQFPDLHSELNLSSLELGDSALYFCASSDTSGTRSQETQYFGPGTRLLVL.

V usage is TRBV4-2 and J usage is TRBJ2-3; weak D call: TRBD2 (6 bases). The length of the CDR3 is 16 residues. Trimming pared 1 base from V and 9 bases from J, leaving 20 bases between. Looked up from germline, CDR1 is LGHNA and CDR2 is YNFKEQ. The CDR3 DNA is TGTGCCAGCAGCCAAGGAACTAGAAGCCCCCGGGAGACGCAGTATTTT. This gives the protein CASSQGTRSPRETQYF.

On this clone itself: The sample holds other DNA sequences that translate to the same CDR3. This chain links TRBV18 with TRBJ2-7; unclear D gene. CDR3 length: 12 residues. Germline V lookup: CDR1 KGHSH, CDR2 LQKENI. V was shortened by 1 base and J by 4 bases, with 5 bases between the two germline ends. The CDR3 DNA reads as TGTGCCAGCTCACCACAGGCATACGAGCAGTACTTC. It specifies CASSPQAYEQYF.

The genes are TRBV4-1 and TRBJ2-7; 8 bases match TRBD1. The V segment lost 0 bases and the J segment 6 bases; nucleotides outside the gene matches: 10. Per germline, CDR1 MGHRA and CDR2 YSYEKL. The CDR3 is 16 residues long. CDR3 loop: CASSQEGTGPSFEQYF. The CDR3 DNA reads TGCGCCAGCAGCCAAGAGGGGACAGGACCCTCTTTCGAGCAGTACTTC.

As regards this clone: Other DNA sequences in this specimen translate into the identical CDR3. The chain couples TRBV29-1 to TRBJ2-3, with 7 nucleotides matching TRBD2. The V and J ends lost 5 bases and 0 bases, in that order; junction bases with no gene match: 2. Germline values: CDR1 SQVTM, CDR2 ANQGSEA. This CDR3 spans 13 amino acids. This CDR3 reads CSVRGRSTDTQYF. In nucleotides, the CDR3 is TGCAGCGTTCGCGGGAGAAGCACAGATACGCAGTATTTT.

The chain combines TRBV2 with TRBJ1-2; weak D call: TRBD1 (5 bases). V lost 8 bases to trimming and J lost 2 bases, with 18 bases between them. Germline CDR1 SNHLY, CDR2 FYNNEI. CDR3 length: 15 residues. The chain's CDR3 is CASGREGSINYGYTF. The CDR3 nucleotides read TGTGCCAGCGGGAGGGAGGGGTCGATCAACTATGGCTACACCTTC.

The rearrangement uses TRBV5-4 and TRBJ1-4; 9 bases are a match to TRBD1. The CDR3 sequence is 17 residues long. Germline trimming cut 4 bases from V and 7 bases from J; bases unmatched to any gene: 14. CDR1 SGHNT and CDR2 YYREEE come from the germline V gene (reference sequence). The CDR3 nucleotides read TGTGCCAGCAGCCCGGGACAGGGAAATGTTTTAGGTGAAAAACTGTTTTTT. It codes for CASSPGQGNVLGEKLFF.

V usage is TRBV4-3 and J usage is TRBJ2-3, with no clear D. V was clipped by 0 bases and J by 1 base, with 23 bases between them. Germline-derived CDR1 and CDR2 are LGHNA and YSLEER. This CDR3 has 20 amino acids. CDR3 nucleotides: TGCGCCAGCAGCCAAGATCGTCCGGGTTGGGCGGATGGTCGCACAGATACGCAGTATTTT. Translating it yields CASSQDRPGWADGRTDTQYF.